These T cell receptor beta chains were read from a single sample in a study of T cells in tuberculosis. The assay was immunoSEQ multiplex PCR, and TCRdb's table has in-frame clones only and misses some. The table has tens of thousands of clones, roughly 84% seen once. This specimen consisted of PBMCs, obtained at tuberculosis diagnosis. The receptors derive from an adult with tuberculosis. The CDR3 runs from the conserved cysteine through the conserved F or W. A D gene is named only where the DNA matches it firmly. Size values are once, few and many counts, or a class for expanded clones, and some rows have none.

size,D,length,V,J,CDR3,DNA
-,-,14,TRBV2,TRBJ1-2,CASSGQVFGYGYTF,TGTGCCAGCAGTGGACAGGTCTTCGGCTATGGCTACACCTTC
-,-,13,TRBV11-3,TRBJ1-1,CASSLELYTEAFF,TGTGCCAGCAGCTTAGAACTGTACACTGAAGCTTTCTTT
-,-,12,TRBV10-3,TRBJ2-7,CAIRVDTYEQYF,TGTGCCATCAGAGTAGACACCTACGAGCAGTACTTC
-,-,12,TRBV10-3,TRBJ1-2,CAISYSNNGYTF,TGTGCCATCAGTTATTCCAACAACGGCTACACCTTC
-,-,15,TRBV10-2,TRBJ1-3,CASSEGLLSGNTIYF,TGCGCCAGCAGTGAAGGACTACTCTCTGGAAACACCATATATTTT
-,-,17,TRBV6-1,TRBJ1-2,CASSEVGDYMSNYGYTF,TGTGCCAGCAGTGAGGTGGGGGACTATATGTCTAACTATGGCTACACCTTC
-,-,17,TRBV7-2,TRBJ1-2,CASSLAYSRQVNYGYTF,TGTGCCAGCAGCTTAGCCTATTCCAGACAGGTTAACTATGGCTACACCTTC
few,-,13,TRBV14,TRBJ2-1,CASSPGQFNEQFF,TGTGCCAGCAGCCCAGGACAGTTTAATGAGCAGTTCTTC
-,-,13,TRBV6-5,TRBJ1-2,CASRRVTGLGYTF,TGTGCCAGCAGGAGAGTCACAGGGTTAGGCTACACCTTC
-,TRBD1,18,TRBV18,TRBJ1-5,CASSPLPTTGSSNQPQHF,TGTGCCAGCTCACCACTACCGACGACAGGGAGTAGCAATCAGCCCCAGCATTTT
-,TRBD2,13,TRBV6-1,TRBJ2-7,CASKIASGDEQYF,TGTGCCAGCAAAATTGCTAGCGGGGACGAGCAGTACTTC
few,-,11,TRBV2,TRBJ2-1,CASSESHEQFF,TGTGCCAGCAGTGAAAGCCATGAGCAGTTCTTC
-,TRBD2,13,TRBV28,TRBJ2-7,CASRTSGAYEQYF,TGTGCCAGCAGGACTAGCGGCGCCTACGAGCAGTACTTC
-,-,10,TRBV30,TRBJ2-1,CAWTDNEQFF,TGTGCCTGGACAGACAATGAGCAGTTCTTC
-,-,17,TRBV5-1,TRBJ2-3,CASSLVGDTESTDTQYF,TGCGCCAGCAGCTTGGTAGGGGACACCGAGAGCACAGATACGCAGTATTTT
-,-,15,TRBV7-2,TRBJ1-2,CASSLVGQSNYGYTF,TGTGCCAGCAGCTTAGTTGGCCAGTCTAACTATGGCTACACCTTC
-,-,15,TRBV11-3,TRBJ2-1,CASSLTADVYNEQFF,TGTGCCAGCAGCCTCACAGCGGACGTCTACAATGAGCAGTTCTTC
-,TRBD1,14,TRBV11-2,TRBJ1-2,CASSSGQGASGYTF,TGTGCCAGCAGCTCCGGACAGGGGGCAAGTGGCTACACCTTC
once,-,14,TRBV2,TRBJ1-1,CASSDESGNTEAFF,TGTGCCAGCAGTGATGAGTCAGGCAACACTGAAGCTTTCTTT
-,TRBD2,14,TRBV28,TRBJ2-7,CASSFAGGPGEQYF,TGTGCCAGCAGTTTTGCGGGAGGGCCGGGAGAGCAGTACTTC
-,-,15,TRBV19,TRBJ1-5,CASSMTALENQPQHF,TGTGCCAGTAGTATGACAGCCTTAGAAAATCAGCCCCAGCATTTT
-,-,14,TRBV5-6,TRBJ1-4,CASSLAGADEKLFF,TGTGCCAGCAGCTTGGCAGGGGCTGATGAAAAACTGTTTTTT
few,-,13,TRBV11-1,TRBJ1-2,CASSLQGFEGYTF,TGTGCCAGCAGCTTACAGGGGTTTGAGGGCTACACCTTC
-,-,16,TRBV7-2,TRBJ2-7,CASSPLPGRGSYEQYF,TGTGCCAGCAGCCCCCTCCCAGGCAGGGGATCCTACGAGCAGTACTTC
-,-,13,TRBV7-9,TRBJ1-2,CASSVGPQGGYTF,TGTGCCAGCAGCGTTGGGCCACAGGGTGGCTACACCTTC
-,TRBD1,15,TRBV10-3,TRBJ1-5,CAISEGQGGDQPQHF,TGTGCCATCAGTGAGGGACAGGGGGGGGATCAGCCCCAGCATTTT
-,TRBD1,15,TRBV5-6,TRBJ1-3,CASSRDRASGNTIYF,TGTGCCAGCAGCCGCGACAGGGCGTCTGGAAACACCATATATTTT
-,TRBD2,15,TRBV5-1,TRBJ2-1,CASSFSSGRDNEQFF,TGCGCCAGCAGCTTCTCTAGCGGGAGGGACAATGAGCAGTTCTTC
-,TRBD2,18,TRBV29-1,TRBJ2-1,CSVAPGLAGVYSYNEQFF,TGCAGCGTCGCTCCGGGACTAGCGGGAGTCTACTCCTACAATGAGCAGTTCTTC
-,-,14,TRBV9,TRBJ2-5,CASSGDGGGETQYF,TGTGCCAGCAGCGGCGACGGGGGTGGAGAGACCCAGTACTTC
-,-,12,TRBV6-5,TRBJ1-5,CASRTKNQPQHF,TGTGCCAGCAGGACAAAAAATCAGCCCCAGCATTTT
-,-,13,TRBV7-9,TRBJ2-5,CASSPGGKETQYF,TGTGCCAGCAGCCCGGGGGGCAAGGAGACCCAGTACTTC
few,-,14,TRBV6-5,TRBJ1-2,CASSDQGGGRGYTF,TGTGCCAGCAGTGACCAGGGTGGGGGCAGGGGCTACACCTTC
-,-,12,TRBV29-1,TRBJ2-7,CSVVQGVSVQYF,TGCAGCGTTGTCCAGGGTGTTAGTGTGCAGTACTTC
-,TRBD2,16,TRBV7-2,TRBJ2-3,CASSPQGTSGTDTQYF,TGTGCCAGCAGCCCCCAAGGGACTAGCGGCACAGATACGCAGTATTTT
-,TRBD2,14,TRBV6-1,TRBJ2-7,CASRLAVSSYEQYF,TGTGCCAGCAGGCTAGCGGTGAGCTCCTACGAGCAGTACTTC
-,-,14,TRBV4-3,TRBJ2-3,CASSEGLSRDTQYF,TGCGCCAGCAGCGAGGGACTTTCAAGGGATACGCAGTATTTT
-,TRBD1,14,TRBV28,TRBJ1-1,CASKEGATFSEAFF,TGTGCCAGCAAAGAGGGGGCGACTTTCTCTGAAGCTTTCTTT
few,TRBD1,13,TRBV2,TRBJ2-7,CASKTDRAYEQYF,TGTGCCAGCAAGACAGACAGGGCCTACGAGCAGTACTTC
-,-,16,TRBV7-8,TRBJ2-7,CASSLASDFTSYEQYF,TGTGCCAGCAGCTTAGCCTCAGATTTTACCTCCTACGAGCAGTACTTC
-,-,15,TRBV2,TRBJ2-2,CASSRGTQNTGELFF,TGTGCCAGCAGTAGGGGGACCCAAAACACCGGGGAGCTGTTTTTT
-,-,14,TRBV7-7,TRBJ2-6,CASSEGAGANVLTF,TGTGCCAGCAGTGAGGGGGCTGGGGCCAACGTCCTGACTTTC
-,-,15,TRBV7-6,TRBJ2-7,CASSHYSTGSPEQYF,TGTGCCAGCAGCCACTACTCAACAGGGTCCCCCGAGCAGTACTTC
-,TRBD1,14,TRBV5-1,TRBJ1-5,CASSPEGAVQPQHF,TGCGCCAGCAGCCCTGAGGGGGCGGTCCAGCCCCAGCATTTT
-,TRBD2,16,TRBV7-6,TRBJ2-7,CASSVGTSGTYYEQYF,TGTGCCAGCAGCGTGGGGACTAGCGGGACGTACTACGAGCAGTACTTC
-,TRBD1,14,TRBV9,TRBJ1-1,CASSVGQGGTEAFF,TGTGCCAGCAGCGTAGGACAGGGGGGGACTGAAGCTTTCTTT
-,-,15,TRBV27,TRBJ1-2,CASSLSAGTNYGYTF,TGTGCCAGCAGTTTATCCGCAGGGACTAACTATGGCTACACCTTC
-,TRBD1,15,TRBV5-1,TRBJ1-1,CASSLPGQANTEAFF,TGCGCCAGCAGCTTGCCGGGACAGGCGAACACTGAAGCTTTCTTT
-,TRBD1,15,TRBV29-1,TRBJ1-3,CSVENRGSSGNTIYF,TGCAGCGTAGAGAACAGGGGAAGCTCTGGAAACACCATATATTTT
-,-,12,TRBV27,TRBJ2-1,CASSSGGHTQFF,TGTGCCAGCAGCTCCGGGGGTCACACGCAGTTCTTC
once,TRBD1,19,TRBV9,TRBJ2-2,CASSPRQGTASLNTGELFF,TGTGCCAGCAGCCCCCGACAGGGGACTGCTTCCTTGAACACCGGGGAGCTGTTTTTT
-,TRBD1,14,TRBV28,TRBJ1-2,CASSLGTANYGYTF,TGTGCCAGCAGTTTGGGGACAGCTAACTATGGCTACACCTTC
-,TRBD2,17,TRBV7-2,TRBJ2-3,CASSYRLAGGQGDTQYF,TGTGCCAGCAGCTACCGACTAGCGGGAGGGCAGGGAGATACGCAGTATTTT